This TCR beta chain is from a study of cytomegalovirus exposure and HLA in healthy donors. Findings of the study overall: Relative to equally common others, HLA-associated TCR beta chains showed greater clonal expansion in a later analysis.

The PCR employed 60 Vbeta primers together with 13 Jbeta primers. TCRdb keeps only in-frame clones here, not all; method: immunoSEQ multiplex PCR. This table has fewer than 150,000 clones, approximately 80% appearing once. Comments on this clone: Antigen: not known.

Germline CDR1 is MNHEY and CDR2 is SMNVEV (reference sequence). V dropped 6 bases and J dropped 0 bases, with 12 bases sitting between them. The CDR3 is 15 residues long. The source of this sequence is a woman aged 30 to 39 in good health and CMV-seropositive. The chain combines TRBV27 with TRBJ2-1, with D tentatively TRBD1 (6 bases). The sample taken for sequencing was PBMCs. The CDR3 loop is CASRKDSISYNEQFF. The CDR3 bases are TGTGCCAGCAGGAAGGACAGTATCTCCTACAATGAGCAGTTCTTC.